This T cell receptor (beta chain) was recovered during a study of T-cell memory formation after mild COVID-19. TCRdb fed the 5' RACE reads into MiXCR, producing one record per CDR3 protein. The sample has roughly 70,000 distinct CDR3 sequences, over 15% seen once. Between the trimmed V and J ends, which lost 5 bases and 2 bases, there was a span of 22 bases. This CDR3 contains 16 residues. Per germline, CDR1 DFQATT and CDR2 SNEGSKA (reference sequence). This clonotype was counted only a few times. Its cognate antigen is unknown. Whole-study findings and limits: Nothing showed for sure that second-wave clones peaking on day 37 were SARS-CoV-2 specific. Later expanders leaned CD4+, whereas clones that contracted between day 15 and 85 were balanced CD4/CD8.

Sequenced input: PBMCs or a T cell subset sorted from them (not recorded which). The sequence derives from an adult woman who had mild COVID-19 (a few samples of this study predate the infection). Cell type and time point are not known. The chain is built from TRBV20-1 and TRBJ2-7; unclear D gene. The CDR3 region has the DNA TGCAGTGCTCCTAACCCCGAAGACACCTATACCTACGAGCAGTACTTC. This sequence encodes CSAPNPEDTYTYEQYF.